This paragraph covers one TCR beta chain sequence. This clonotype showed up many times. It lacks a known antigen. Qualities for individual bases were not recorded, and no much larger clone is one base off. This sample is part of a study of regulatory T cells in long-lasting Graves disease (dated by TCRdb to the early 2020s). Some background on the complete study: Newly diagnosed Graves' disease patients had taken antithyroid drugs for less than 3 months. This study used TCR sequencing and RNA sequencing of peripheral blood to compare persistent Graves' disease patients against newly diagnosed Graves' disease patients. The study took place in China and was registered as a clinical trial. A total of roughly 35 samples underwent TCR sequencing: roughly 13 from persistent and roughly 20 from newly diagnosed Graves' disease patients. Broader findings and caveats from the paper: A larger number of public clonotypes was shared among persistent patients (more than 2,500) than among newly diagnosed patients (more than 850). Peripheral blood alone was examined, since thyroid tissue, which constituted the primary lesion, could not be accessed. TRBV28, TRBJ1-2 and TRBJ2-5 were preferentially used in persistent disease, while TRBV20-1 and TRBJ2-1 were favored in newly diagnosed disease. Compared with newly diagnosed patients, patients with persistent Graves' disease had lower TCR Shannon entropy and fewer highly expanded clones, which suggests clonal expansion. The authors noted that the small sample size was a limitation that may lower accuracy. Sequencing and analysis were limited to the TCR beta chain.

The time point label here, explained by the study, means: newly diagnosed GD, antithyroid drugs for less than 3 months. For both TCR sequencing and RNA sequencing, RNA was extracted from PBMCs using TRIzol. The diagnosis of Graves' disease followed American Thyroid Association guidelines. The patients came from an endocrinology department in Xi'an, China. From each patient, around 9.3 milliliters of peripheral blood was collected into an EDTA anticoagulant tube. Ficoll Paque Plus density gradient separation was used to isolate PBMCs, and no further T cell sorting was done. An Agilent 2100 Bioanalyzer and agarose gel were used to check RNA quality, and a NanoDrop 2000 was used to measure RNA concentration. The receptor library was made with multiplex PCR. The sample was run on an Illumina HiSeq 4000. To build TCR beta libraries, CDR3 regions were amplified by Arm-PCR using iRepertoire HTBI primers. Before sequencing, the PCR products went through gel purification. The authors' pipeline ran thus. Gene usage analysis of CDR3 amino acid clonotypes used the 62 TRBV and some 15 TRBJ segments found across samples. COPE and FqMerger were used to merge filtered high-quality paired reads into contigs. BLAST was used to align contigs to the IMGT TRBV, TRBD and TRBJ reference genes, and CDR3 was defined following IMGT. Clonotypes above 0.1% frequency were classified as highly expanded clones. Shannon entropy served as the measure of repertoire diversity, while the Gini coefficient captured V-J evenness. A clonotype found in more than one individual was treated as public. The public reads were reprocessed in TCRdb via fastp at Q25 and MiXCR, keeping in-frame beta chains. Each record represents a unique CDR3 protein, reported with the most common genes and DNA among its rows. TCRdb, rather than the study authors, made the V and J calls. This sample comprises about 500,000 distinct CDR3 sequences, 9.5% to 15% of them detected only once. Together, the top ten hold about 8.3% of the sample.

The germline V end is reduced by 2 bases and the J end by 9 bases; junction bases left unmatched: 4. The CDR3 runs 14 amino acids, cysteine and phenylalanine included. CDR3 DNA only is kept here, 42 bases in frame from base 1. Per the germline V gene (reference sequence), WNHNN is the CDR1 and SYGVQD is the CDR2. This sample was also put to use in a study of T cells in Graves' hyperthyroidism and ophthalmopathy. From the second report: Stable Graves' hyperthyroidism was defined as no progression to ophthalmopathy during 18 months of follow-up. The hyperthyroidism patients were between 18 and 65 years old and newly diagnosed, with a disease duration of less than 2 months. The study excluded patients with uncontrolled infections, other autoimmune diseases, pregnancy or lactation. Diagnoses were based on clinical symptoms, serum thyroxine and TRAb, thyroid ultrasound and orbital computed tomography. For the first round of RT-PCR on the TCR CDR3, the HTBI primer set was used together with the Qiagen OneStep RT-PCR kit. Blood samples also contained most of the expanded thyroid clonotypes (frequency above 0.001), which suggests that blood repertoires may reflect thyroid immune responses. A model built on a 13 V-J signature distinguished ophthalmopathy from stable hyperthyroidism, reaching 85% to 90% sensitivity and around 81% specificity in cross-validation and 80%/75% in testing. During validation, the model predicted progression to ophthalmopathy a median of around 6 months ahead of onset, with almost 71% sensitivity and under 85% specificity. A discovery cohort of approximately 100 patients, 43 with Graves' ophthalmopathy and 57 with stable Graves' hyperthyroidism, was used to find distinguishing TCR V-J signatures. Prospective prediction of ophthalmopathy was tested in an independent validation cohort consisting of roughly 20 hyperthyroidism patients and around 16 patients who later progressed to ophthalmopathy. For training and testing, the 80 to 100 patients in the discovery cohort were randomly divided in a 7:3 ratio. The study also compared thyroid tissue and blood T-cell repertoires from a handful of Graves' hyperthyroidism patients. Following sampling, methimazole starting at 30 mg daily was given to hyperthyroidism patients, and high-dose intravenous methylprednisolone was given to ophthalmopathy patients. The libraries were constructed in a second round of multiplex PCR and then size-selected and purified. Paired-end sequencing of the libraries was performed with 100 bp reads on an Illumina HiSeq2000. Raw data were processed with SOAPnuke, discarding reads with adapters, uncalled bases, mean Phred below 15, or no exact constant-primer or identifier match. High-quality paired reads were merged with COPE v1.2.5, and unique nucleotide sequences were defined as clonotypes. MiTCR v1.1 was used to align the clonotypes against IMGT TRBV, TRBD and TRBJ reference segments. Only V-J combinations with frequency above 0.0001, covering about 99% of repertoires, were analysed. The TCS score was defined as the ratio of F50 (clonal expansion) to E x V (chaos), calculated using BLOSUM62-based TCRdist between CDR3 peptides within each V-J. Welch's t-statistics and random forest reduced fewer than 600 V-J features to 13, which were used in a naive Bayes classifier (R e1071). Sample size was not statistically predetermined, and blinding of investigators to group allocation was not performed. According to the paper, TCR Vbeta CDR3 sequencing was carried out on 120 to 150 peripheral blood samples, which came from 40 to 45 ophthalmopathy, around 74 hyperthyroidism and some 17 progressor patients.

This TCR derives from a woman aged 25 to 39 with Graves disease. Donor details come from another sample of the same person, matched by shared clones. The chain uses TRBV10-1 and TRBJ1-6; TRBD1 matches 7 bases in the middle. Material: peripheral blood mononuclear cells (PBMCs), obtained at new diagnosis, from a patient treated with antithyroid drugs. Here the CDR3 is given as CASSELRGLSPLHF. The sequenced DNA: TGCGCCAGCAGTGAGCTAAGGGGGCTTTCACCCCTCCACTTT.